The source of this TCR beta chain is a study of beta chain features in type 1 diabetes. As to this clone: Its antigen is unidentified.

Whole-study results and caveats: Type 1 diabetes patients had moderately but significantly shorter TCRB CDR3s in all four CD4+ subsets.

Trimming removed 8 bases at V and 5 bases at J, with 16 bases between. Germline V gives CDR1 MNHEY, CDR2 SVGAGI. The CDR3 totals 13 residues. Expressed TCRB transcripts were sequenced because the isolated RNA had all been reverse transcribed beforehand. The protocol was immunoSEQ multiplex PCR, while the TCRdb copy is restricted to in-frame clones and leaves out a portion. The data contain roughly 150,000 clones, 7.5% to 9.5% of them seen just once; the ten biggest clones take up over 0.45%. This TCR was sampled from a woman under 30 with type 1 diabetes. Sample: central memory CD4+ T cells from blood. The chain uses TRBV6-5 and TRBJ2-7; tentative D call: TRBD1 (5 bases). The CDR3 DNA is TGTGCCAGCGGAACCGGGCCACAGGACGAGCAGTACTTC. This codes for CASGTGPQDEQYF.